Listed below are T cell receptor beta chains from one sample, sequenced in a study of T cell responses to AZD1222 COVID-19 vaccine. TCRdb keeps only in-frame clones here, not all; method: immunoSEQ multiplex PCR. The sample holds about 97,000 clones, roughly 84% seen once. The sequences come from peripheral blood, collected on day 0 of AZD1222 vaccination. The receptors originated from an adult in good health. CDR3s include the opening cysteine and the closing phenylalanine or tryptophan. D genes are given only for firm matches. Part of the rows lack a size; the others show once, few, many or a class for expanded clones.

CDR3 DNA: TGTGCCAGCTCACCAGGGCAGGGCCTGGACTATGGCTACACCTTC
CDR3 protein: CASSPGQGLDYGYTF
D gene: -
clone size: -
J gene: TRBJ1-2
V gene: TRBV18

CDR3 DNA: TGTGCCAGCAGGACCACAGGGGGCGCCTTCTATGGCTACACCTTC
CDR3 protein: CASRTTGGAFYGYTF
D gene: TRBD1
clone size: -
J gene: TRBJ1-2
V gene: TRBV6-4

CDR3 DNA: TGTGCCTGGAGTGTACTTGCGGCCTCCCGGTATGGCTACACCTTC
CDR3 protein: CAWSVLAASRYGYTF
D gene: -
clone size: -
J gene: TRBJ1-2
V gene: TRBV30

CDR3 DNA: TGTGCCAGCAGTACGGGCACTGAAGCTTTCTTT
CDR3 protein: CASSTGTEAFF
D gene: -
clone size: -
J gene: TRBJ1-1
V gene: TRBV6-6

CDR3 DNA: TGTGCCAGCAGCGTAACCGGACTAGCGGGAGCCTACGAGCAGTACTTC
CDR3 protein: CASSVTGLAGAYEQYF
D gene: TRBD2
clone size: -
J gene: TRBJ2-7
V gene: TRBV9

CDR3 DNA: TGCGCCAGCAGCCAAGTGCCAGCGGGGGTATACAATGAGCAGTTCTTC
CDR3 protein: CASSQVPAGVYNEQFF
D gene: TRBD2
clone size: -
J gene: TRBJ2-1
V gene: TRBV4-1

CDR3 DNA: TGTGCCAGCAGTACTCACAGCATCAAACTGTTTTTT
CDR3 protein: CASSTHSIKLFF
D gene: -
clone size: -
J gene: TRBJ1-4
V gene: TRBV28

CDR3 DNA: TGTGCCAGCAGCCCCCTGTATAGCGGGCCCACAGATACGCAGTATTTT
CDR3 protein: CASSPLYSGPTDTQYF
D gene: TRBD2
clone size: -
J gene: TRBJ2-3
V gene: TRBV3-1/TRBV3-2

CDR3 DNA: TGCGCCAGCAGCCAATACGATGAGCAGTTCTTC
CDR3 protein: CASSQYDEQFF
D gene: -
clone size: -
J gene: TRBJ2-1
V gene: TRBV4-1

CDR3 DNA: TGTGCTAGCCCCCCGGGAGGGGTGAACACTGAAGCTTTCTTT
CDR3 protein: CASPPGGVNTEAFF
D gene: -
clone size: few
J gene: TRBJ1-1
V gene: TRBV12-5

CDR3 DNA: TGTGCCAGCAGCCTCATGACTTACAATGAGCAGTTCTTC
CDR3 protein: CASSLMTYNEQFF
D gene: -
clone size: -
J gene: TRBJ2-1
V gene: TRBV3-1/TRBV3-2

CDR3 DNA: TGCAGTGCTATCGTTTACAATGAGCAGTTCTTC
CDR3 protein: CSAIVYNEQFF
D gene: -
clone size: -
J gene: TRBJ2-1
V gene: TRBV20-1

CDR3 DNA: TGTGCCAGCAGCCTTAGGGGGGCGGCCCAAGAGACCCAGTACTTC
CDR3 protein: CASSLRGAAQETQYF
D gene: -
clone size: once
J gene: TRBJ2-5
V gene: TRBV2

CDR3 DNA: TGCGCCAGCAGCTTCTTACAGGGGGCAGGTGGCTACACCTTC
CDR3 protein: CASSFLQGAGGYTF
D gene: TRBD1
clone size: -
J gene: TRBJ1-2
V gene: TRBV5-1

CDR3 DNA: TGTGCCAGCAGTTACCCGACAGGGTTCCTCGGGAACACCGGGGAGCTGTTTTTT
CDR3 protein: CASSYPTGFLGNTGELFF
D gene: TRBD1
clone size: once
J gene: TRBJ2-2
V gene: TRBV6-2/TRBV6-3

CDR3 DNA: TGTGCCAGTGGCGGGACGGCAACTAATGAAAAACTGTTTTTT
CDR3 protein: CASGGTATNEKLFF
D gene: -
clone size: -
J gene: TRBJ1-4
V gene: TRBV19

CDR3 DNA: TGTGCCACCAGCAGCGAATTACAGGGGGAAGCTTTCTTT
CDR3 protein: CATSSELQGEAFF
D gene: TRBD1
clone size: -
J gene: TRBJ1-1
V gene: TRBV15

CDR3 DNA: TGTGCCAGCAGTTATCTTCAGGGAAACACCATATATTTT
CDR3 protein: CASSYLQGNTIYF
D gene: -
clone size: -
J gene: TRBJ1-3
V gene: TRBV27

CDR3 DNA: TGTGCCAGCAGCAGCGGGACAGGAAGCTCCTACAATGAGCAGTTCTTC
CDR3 protein: CASSSGTGSSYNEQFF
D gene: -
clone size: few
J gene: TRBJ2-1
V gene: TRBV5-6

CDR3 DNA: TGTGCCAGCAGTTTATCAGCCACGACTGGTCACTACGAGCAGTACTTC
CDR3 protein: CASSLSATTGHYEQYF
D gene: -
clone size: -
J gene: TRBJ2-7
V gene: TRBV27

CDR3 DNA: TGTGCCAGCAGCCGGGACAGGGCGAACACCGGGGAGCTGTTTTTT
CDR3 protein: CASSRDRANTGELFF
D gene: TRBD1
clone size: -
J gene: TRBJ2-2
V gene: TRBV3-1/TRBV3-2

CDR3 DNA: TGTGCCAGCTCACCACCCAGTACGACTGAAGCTTTCTTT
CDR3 protein: CASSPPSTTEAFF
D gene: -
clone size: -
J gene: TRBJ1-1
V gene: TRBV18

CDR3 DNA: TGTGCCAGCAGCCCCAGGGGACAGAGCCCTAACTATGGCTACACCTTC
CDR3 protein: CASSPRGQSPNYGYTF
D gene: TRBD1
clone size: -
J gene: TRBJ1-2
V gene: TRBV7-3

CDR3 DNA: TGTGCCAGCACGTGGGAGGGCCGTGATACGCAGTATTTT
CDR3 protein: CASTWEGRDTQYF
D gene: TRBD2
clone size: -
J gene: TRBJ2-3
V gene: TRBV2

CDR3 DNA: TGTGCCAGCAGCCAGGGGGCGAGAGGAAACACCATATATTTT
CDR3 protein: CASSQGARGNTIYF
D gene: TRBD1
clone size: -
J gene: TRBJ1-3
V gene: TRBV11-3

CDR3 DNA: TGTGCCAGCAGTACGCGTCCAGCTACTCAGTTCTTC
CDR3 protein: CASSTRPATQFF
D gene: -
clone size: -
J gene: TRBJ2-1
V gene: TRBV28

CDR3 DNA: TGTGCCAGCAGCGGGAGGGCCGTGAGTCGTGAGCAGTACTTC
CDR3 protein: CASSGRAVSREQYF
D gene: TRBD2
clone size: once
J gene: TRBJ2-7
V gene: TRBV6-5

CDR3 DNA: TGTGCCAGCTCCCCACCCTCCCGGGATACGCAGTATTTT
CDR3 protein: CASSPPSRDTQYF
D gene: -
clone size: -
J gene: TRBJ2-3
V gene: TRBV18

CDR3 DNA: TGTGCCAGCACCAGGGAGAGGGGGCGATCCTACGAGCAGTACTTC
CDR3 protein: CASTRERGRSYEQYF
D gene: TRBD1
clone size: -
J gene: TRBJ2-7
V gene: TRBV2

CDR3 DNA: TGCGCCAGCAGCTTGGGAATAGCGGGAACCTACGAGCAGTACTTC
CDR3 protein: CASSLGIAGTYEQYF
D gene: TRBD2
clone size: -
J gene: TRBJ2-7
V gene: TRBV5-1

CDR3 DNA: TGTGCCAGCAGCGACCAGGGGGTTCCTGAAGCTTTCTTT
CDR3 protein: CASSDQGVPEAFF
D gene: TRBD1
clone size: -
J gene: TRBJ1-1
V gene: TRBV6-5

CDR3 DNA: TGTGCCAGCAGCCGTAGCGGGACTCAAGAGACCCAGTACTTC
CDR3 protein: CASSRSGTQETQYF
D gene: TRBD2
clone size: -
J gene: TRBJ2-5
V gene: TRBV5-4

CDR3 DNA: TGCAGCGTTGCTGGTACTTCCGGGGAGCTGTTTTTT
CDR3 protein: CSVAGTSGELFF
D gene: -
clone size: -
J gene: TRBJ2-2
V gene: TRBV29-1

CDR3 DNA: TGCGCCAGCAGCTTGACTAGCGGGAGGGTCAACAATGAGCAGTTCTTC
CDR3 protein: CASSLTSGRVNNEQFF
D gene: TRBD2
clone size: -
J gene: TRBJ2-1
V gene: TRBV5-1

CDR3 DNA: TGTGCCAGCAGCCACGACAGGGTGGGGTACCAGCCCCAGCATTTT
CDR3 protein: CASSHDRVGYQPQHF
D gene: TRBD1
clone size: -
J gene: TRBJ1-5
V gene: TRBV11-2

CDR3 DNA: TGCGCCAGCAGCTTGGTGGGGGGAGGAGCGTCTGGGGCCAACGTCCTGACTTTC
CDR3 protein: CASSLVGGGASGANVLTF
D gene: -
clone size: -
J gene: TRBJ2-6
V gene: TRBV5-1

CDR3 DNA: TGTGCCAGCAGTCATGGGACAGGGAAGGCGTGGCAGTACTTC
CDR3 protein: CASSHGTGKAWQYF
D gene: TRBD1
clone size: -
J gene: TRBJ2-7
V gene: TRBV28

CDR3 DNA: TGTGCCAGCAGTGACACAGCCGGGACAGGGGGTGGCTCTGGGGCCAACGTCCTGACTTTC
CDR3 protein: CASSDTAGTGGGSGANVLTF
D gene: TRBD1
clone size: -
J gene: TRBJ2-6
V gene: TRBV6-4

CDR3 DNA: TGCGCCAGCAGCCACACCCGAGGTACAGCGCCTATCAATCAGCCCCAGCATTTT
CDR3 protein: CASSHTRGTAPINQPQHF
D gene: -
clone size: -
J gene: TRBJ1-5
V gene: TRBV4-1

CDR3 DNA: TGTGCCTGGAGTAGGAACAGGGACACTGAAGCTTTCTTT
CDR3 protein: CAWSRNRDTEAFF
D gene: -
clone size: -
J gene: TRBJ1-1
V gene: TRBV30

CDR3 DNA: TGCGCCAGCAGCCCAGGGACTGCGAACACCGGGGAGCTGTTTTTT
CDR3 protein: CASSPGTANTGELFF
D gene: -
clone size: -
J gene: TRBJ2-2
V gene: TRBV4-1

CDR3 DNA: TGTGCCAGCAGCGAAATGGGTTCACCCCTCCACTTT
CDR3 protein: CASSEMGSPLHF
D gene: -
clone size: once
J gene: TRBJ1-6
V gene: TRBV11-2

CDR3 DNA: TGTGCCAGCAGTAGCCCTATGGGCGATGGCTACACCTTC
CDR3 protein: CASSSPMGDGYTF
D gene: -
clone size: -
J gene: TRBJ1-2
V gene: TRBV7-9

CDR3 DNA: TGTGCCATCAGTGTTGGGACCGGTGGGGAGACCCAGTACTTC
CDR3 protein: CAISVGTGGETQYF
D gene: -
clone size: -
J gene: TRBJ2-5
V gene: TRBV10-3

CDR3 DNA: TGTGCCAGCTCACCACAAGGACAGAGTAAAGGCTACGAGCAGTACTTC
CDR3 protein: CASSPQGQSKGYEQYF
D gene: -
clone size: once
J gene: TRBJ2-7
V gene: TRBV18

CDR3 DNA: TGTGCCAGCAGCCTGTCAGGGCGTTTAGATGAAAAACTGTTTTTT
CDR3 protein: CASSLSGRLDEKLFF
D gene: -
clone size: -
J gene: TRBJ1-4
V gene: TRBV11-2

CDR3 DNA: TGTGCCAGCAGCGTGGGACTAGCGGGAGCAGATCCCTATCCATCGTCTACAGATACGCAGTATTTT
CDR3 protein: CASSVGLAGADPYPSSTDTQYF
D gene: TRBD2
clone size: -
J gene: TRBJ2-3
V gene: TRBV13

CDR3 DNA: TGCGCCAGCAGCCAACAGGGGTCTTCGAATGGCTACACCTTC
CDR3 protein: CASSQQGSSNGYTF
D gene: TRBD1
clone size: -
J gene: TRBJ1-2
V gene: TRBV5-1

CDR3 DNA: TGTGCCAGCAGAGCGACAGGGGTCTATGGCTACACCTTC
CDR3 protein: CASRATGVYGYTF
D gene: TRBD1
clone size: -
J gene: TRBJ1-2
V gene: TRBV27

CDR3 DNA: TGTGCCAGCAGTCGAGGCGGATCCAGCCACACTGAAGCTTTCTTT
CDR3 protein: CASSRGGSSHTEAFF
D gene: -
clone size: -
J gene: TRBJ1-1
V gene: TRBV5-4

CDR3 DNA: TGTGCCAGCAGATCCGGGACAGGGTTTTCCTACGAGCAGTACTTC
CDR3 protein: CASRSGTGFSYEQYF
D gene: TRBD1
clone size: -
J gene: TRBJ2-7
V gene: TRBV28

CDR3 DNA: TGTGCCAGCAGGGGGACAGCTGGCCCCTACAATGAGCAGTTCTTC
CDR3 protein: CASRGTAGPYNEQFF
D gene: TRBD1
clone size: -
J gene: TRBJ2-1
V gene: TRBV5-5